Each of the 2 T cell receptor beta chains below was sequenced from the same sample in a study of identifying expanded T cells in peripheral blood. The table came from immunoSEQ multiplex PCR; TCRdb's copy has only in-frame clones and leaves some out. This table has approximately 100,000 clones, around 89% appearing once. Sequenced input: blood. The receptors come from a person aged 18 to 75 in good health.

With regard to this clone: The junction departs from germline at one end; a sequencing error may be responsible. The chain couples TRBV20-1 to TRBJ2-7; 7 bases are shared with TRBD1. This CDR3 contains 8 residues. Germline assignment: CDR1 DFQATT and CDR2 SNEGSKA (reference sequence). The CDR3 spells CSAPTGDF. The CDR3 nucleotides read TGCAGTGCTCCCACAGGGGACTTC.

A single count supports this clone. The chain combines TRBV7-2 with TRBJ1-3; TRBD1 might be the D (6 bases). The CDR3 spans 14 residues. V was trimmed by 3 bases and J by 8 bases, leaving 14 bases between them. The germline gives CDR1 SGHTA, CDR2 FQGNSA. CDR3 sequence reads: CASSLQLQGDTIYF. In DNA, the CDR3 is TGTGCCAGCAGCTTGCAACTACAGGGAGACACCATATATTTT.